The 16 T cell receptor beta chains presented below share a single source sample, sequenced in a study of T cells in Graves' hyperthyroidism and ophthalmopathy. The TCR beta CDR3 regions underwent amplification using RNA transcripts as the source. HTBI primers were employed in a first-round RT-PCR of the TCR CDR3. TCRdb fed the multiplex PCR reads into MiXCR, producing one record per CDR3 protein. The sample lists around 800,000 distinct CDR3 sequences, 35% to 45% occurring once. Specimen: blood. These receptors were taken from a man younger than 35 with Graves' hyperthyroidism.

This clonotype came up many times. CDR3 loop: CASSSGQASGNTIYF. The DNA of the CDR3 is TGTGCCAGCAGCTCCGGACAGGCCTCTGGAAACACCATATATTTT. The chain is built from TRBV7-9 and TRBJ1-3; 7 bases line up with TRBD1. V trimming: 4 bases; J trimming: 0 bases; junction bases outside the gene matches: 3. The V gene's germline CDR1 is SEHNR and CDR2 FQNEAQ (reference sequence). This CDR3 has 15 amino acids.

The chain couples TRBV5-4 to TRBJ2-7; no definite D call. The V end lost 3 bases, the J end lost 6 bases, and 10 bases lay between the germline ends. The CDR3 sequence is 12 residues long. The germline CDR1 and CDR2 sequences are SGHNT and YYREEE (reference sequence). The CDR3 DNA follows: TGTGCCAGCAGCTACGACGGAGTCGAGCAGTACTTC. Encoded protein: CASSYDGVEQYF.

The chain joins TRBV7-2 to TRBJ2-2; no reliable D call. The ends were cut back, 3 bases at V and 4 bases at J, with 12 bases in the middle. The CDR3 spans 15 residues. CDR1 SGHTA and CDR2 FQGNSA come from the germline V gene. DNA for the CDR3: TGTGCCAGCAGCTTGGTAGGGATGGCCACCGGGGAGCTGTTTTTT. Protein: CASSLVGMATGELFF.

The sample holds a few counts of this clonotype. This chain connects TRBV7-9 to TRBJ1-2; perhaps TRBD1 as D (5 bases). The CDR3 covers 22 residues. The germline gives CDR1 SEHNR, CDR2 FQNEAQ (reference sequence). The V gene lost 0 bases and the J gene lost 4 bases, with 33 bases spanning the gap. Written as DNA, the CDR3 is TGTGCCAGCAGCTTAGCGCGCCCCAAATACAGACGGACACACGACACTGCCTATGGCTACACCTTC. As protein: CASSLARPKYRRTHDTAYGYTF.

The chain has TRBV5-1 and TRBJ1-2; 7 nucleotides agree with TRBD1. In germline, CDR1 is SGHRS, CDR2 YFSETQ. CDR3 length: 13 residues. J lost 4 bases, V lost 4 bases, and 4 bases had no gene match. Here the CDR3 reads CASSQGEIYGYTF. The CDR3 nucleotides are TGCGCCAGCAGCCAGGGGGAGATCTATGGCTACACCTTC.

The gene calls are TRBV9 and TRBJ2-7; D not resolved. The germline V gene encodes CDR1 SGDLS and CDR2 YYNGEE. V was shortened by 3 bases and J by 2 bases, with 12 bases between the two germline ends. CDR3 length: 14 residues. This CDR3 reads CASSAGGGPYEQYF. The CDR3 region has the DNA TGTGCCAGCAGCGCAGGCGGCGGTCCCTACGAGCAGTACTTC.

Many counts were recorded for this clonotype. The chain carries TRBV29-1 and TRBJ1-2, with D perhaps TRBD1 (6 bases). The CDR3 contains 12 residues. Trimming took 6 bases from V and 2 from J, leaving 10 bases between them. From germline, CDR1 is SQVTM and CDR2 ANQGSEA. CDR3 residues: CSVNRANYGYTF. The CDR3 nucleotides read TGCAGCGTCAACAGGGCCAACTATGGCTACACCTTC. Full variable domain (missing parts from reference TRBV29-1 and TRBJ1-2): SAVISQKPSRDICQRGTSLTIQCQVDSQVTMMFWYRQQPGQSLTLIATANQGSEATYESGFVIDKFPISRPNLTFSTLTVSNMSPEDSSIYLCSVNRANYGYTFGSGTRLTVV.

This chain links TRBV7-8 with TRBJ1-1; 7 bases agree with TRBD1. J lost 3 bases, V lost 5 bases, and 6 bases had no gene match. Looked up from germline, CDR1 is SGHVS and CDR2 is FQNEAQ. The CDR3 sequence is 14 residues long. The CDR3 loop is CASSTVTGYTEAFF. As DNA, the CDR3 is TGTGCCAGCAGCACCGTGACAGGGTACACTGAAGCTTTCTTT.

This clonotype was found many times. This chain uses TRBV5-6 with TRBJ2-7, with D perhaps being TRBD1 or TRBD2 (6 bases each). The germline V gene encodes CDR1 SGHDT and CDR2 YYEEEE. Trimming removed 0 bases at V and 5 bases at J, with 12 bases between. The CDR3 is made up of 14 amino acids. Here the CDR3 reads CASSLAGGRNEQYF. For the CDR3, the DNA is TGTGCCAGCAGCTTGGCCGGGGGCCGGAACGAGCAGTACTTC.

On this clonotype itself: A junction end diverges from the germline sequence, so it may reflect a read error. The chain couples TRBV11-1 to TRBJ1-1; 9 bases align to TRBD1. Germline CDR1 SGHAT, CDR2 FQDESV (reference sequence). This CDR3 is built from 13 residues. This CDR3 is CASTPGQGTEAFF. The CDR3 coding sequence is TGCGCCAGCACCCCAGGACAGGGGACTGAAGCTTTCTTT. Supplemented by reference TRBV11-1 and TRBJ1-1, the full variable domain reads EAEVAQSPRYKITEKSQAVAFWCDPISGHATLYWYRQILGQGPELLVQFQDESVVDDSQLPKDRFSAERLKGVDSTLKIQPAELGDSAMYLCASTPGQGTEAFFGQGTRLTVV.

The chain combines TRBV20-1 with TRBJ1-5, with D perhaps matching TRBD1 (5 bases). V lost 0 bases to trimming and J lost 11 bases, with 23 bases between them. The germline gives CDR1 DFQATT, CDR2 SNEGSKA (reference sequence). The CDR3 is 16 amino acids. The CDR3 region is CSARDGGNHGEETQHF. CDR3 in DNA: TGCAGTGCTAGAGATGGGGGGAACCACGGAGAAGAGACCCAGCATTTT.

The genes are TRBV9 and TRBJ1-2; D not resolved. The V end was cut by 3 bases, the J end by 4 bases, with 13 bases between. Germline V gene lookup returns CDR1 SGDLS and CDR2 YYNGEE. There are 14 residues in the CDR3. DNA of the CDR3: TGTGCCAGCAGCGCCCAAGACCCCCTCTATGGCTACACCTTC. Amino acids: CASSAQDPLYGYTF.

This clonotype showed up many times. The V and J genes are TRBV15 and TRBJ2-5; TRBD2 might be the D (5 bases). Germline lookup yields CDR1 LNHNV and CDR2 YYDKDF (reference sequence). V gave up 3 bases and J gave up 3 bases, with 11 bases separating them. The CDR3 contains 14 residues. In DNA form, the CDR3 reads TGTGCCACCAGCAGGAGTAAGGGAGAAGAGACCCAGTACTTC. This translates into CATSRSKGEETQYF.

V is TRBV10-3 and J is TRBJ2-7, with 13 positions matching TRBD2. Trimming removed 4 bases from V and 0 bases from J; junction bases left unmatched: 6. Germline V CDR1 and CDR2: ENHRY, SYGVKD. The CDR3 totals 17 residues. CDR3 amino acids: CAISAPGLAGFSYEQYF. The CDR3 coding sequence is TGTGCCATCAGTGCCCCGGGACTAGCGGGGTTCTCCTACGAGCAGTACTTC.

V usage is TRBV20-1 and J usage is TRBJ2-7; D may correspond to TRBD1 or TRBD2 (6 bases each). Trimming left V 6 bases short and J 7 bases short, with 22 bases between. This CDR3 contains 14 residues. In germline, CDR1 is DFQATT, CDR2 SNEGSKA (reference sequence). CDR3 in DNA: TGCAGTGCCAAGACGATGAGGGGGGATCATGAGCAGTACTTC. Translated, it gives CSAKTMRGDHEQYF.

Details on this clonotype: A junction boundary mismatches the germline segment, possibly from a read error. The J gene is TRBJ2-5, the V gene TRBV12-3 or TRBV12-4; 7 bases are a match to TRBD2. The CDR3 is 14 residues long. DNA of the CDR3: TGTGCCGGCAGTTTGGGGACTACCCAAGAGACCCAGTACTTC. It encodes CAGSLGTTQETQYF.